This entry is about one TCR beta chain. This sample was taken from a study of early stage breast cancer tumors. Turning to the study itself: Most invasive tumors, about 75% of the 16, were ER+/PR+/HER2-.

Clones were sequenced by immunoSEQ multiplex PCR, and TCRdb holds only the in-frame ones, with some missing. This table holds tens of thousands of clones, roughly 72% found once. The germline V gene has CDR1 MDHEN and CDR2 SYDVKM. V lost 4 bases and J lost 3; bases outside the gene matches: 9. The CDR3 spans 15 residues. This clonotype originated in a person between 60 and 70 years old with breast cancer. Sequences were obtained from blood. V usage is TRBV28 and J usage is TRBJ2-7; 7 bases agree with TRBD1. CDR3 coding DNA: TGTGCCAGCAGTTCCCCTGGGACAGTGATCTACGAGCAGTACTTC. Its protein is CASSSPGTVIYEQYF. Full variable domain (remainder filled in from reference TRBV28 and TRBJ2-7): DVKVTQSSRYLVKRTGEKVFLECVQDMDHENMFWYRQDPGLGLRLIYFSYDVKMKEKGDIPEGYSVSREKKERFSLILESASTNQTSMYLCASSSPGTVIYEQYFGPGTRLTVT.